A single T cell receptor (beta chain) is shown here with its context. The antigen is unknown. There are 15 residues in the CDR3. Germline V CDR1 and CDR2: GTSNPN, SVGIG (reference sequence). V shed 4 bases, J shed 4 bases, and the junction held 9 bases outside the gene matches. This specimen belongs to a study of cytomegalovirus exposure and HLA in healthy donors. 13 Jbeta primers and 60 Vbeta primers were used for the PCR. Only in-frame clones appear in the TCRdb table, and some are missing; sequencing was by immunoSEQ multiplex PCR. Of approximately 170,000 clones listed, about 79% are singletons. Overall study results and limits: Investigators reported 150 to 200 TCR beta chains as tied to cytomegalovirus. Later genetic work tied a missense DCLRE1C variant to beta-chain V and J trimming. On later analysis, the bulk of CMV-associated TCR beta chains appeared to be HLA-restricted.

The specimen was PBMCs. This receptor was identified in a female donor in good health and CMV-seronegative. This chain joins TRBV30 and TRBJ2-1, with 8 bases matching TRBD2. CDR3: CAWTWNSGVYNEQFF. DNA for the CDR3: TGTGCCTGGACTTGGAATAGCGGGGTTTACAATGAGCAGTTCTTC. Supplemented by reference TRBV30 and TRBJ2-1, the full variable domain reads SQTIHQWPATLVQPVGSPLSLECTVEGTSNPNLYWYRQAAGRGLQLLFYSVGIGQISSEVPQNLSASRPQDRQFILSSKKLLLSDSGFYLCAWTWNSGVYNEQFFGPGTRLTVL.